This entry lists 16 T cell receptor beta chains sequenced from one sample in a study of radiotherapy plus CTLA-4 blockade in lung cancer. Some clones are missing from TCRdb's copy, which holds only in-frame ones; the method was immunoSEQ multiplex PCR. The table has over 45,000 clones, under 80% seen once. The material was peripheral blood, obtained from a patient treated with radiotherapy plus ipilimumab. The origin of the receptors is a human donor with non-small cell lung cancer who had a complete response to radiotherapy plus ipilimumab.

The chain couples TRBV28 to TRBJ2-5; 7 bases agree with TRBD1. Germline V CDR1 and CDR2: MDHEN, SYDVKM. With V trimmed by 3 bases and J by 0 bases, 4 bases remained unmatched. The CDR3 loop spans 15 amino acids. For the CDR3, the DNA is TGTGCCAGCAGTTTGTTGGACAGGTACCAAGAGACCCAGTACTTC. The encoded protein is CASSLLDRYQETQYF.

CDR3 sequence reads: CASSATGDNSPLHF. Here the CDR3 DNA reads TGTGCCAGCAGTGCGACAGGGGATAATTCACCCCTCCACTTT. The rearrangement links TRBV2 to TRBJ1-6; 8 bases align to TRBD1. Trimming cost V 4 bases and J 5 bases; bases outside gene matches: 1. CDR3 length: 14 residues. Germline CDR1 is SNHLY and CDR2 is FYNNEI.

This sequence joins TRBV27 and TRBJ2-7, with D possibly matching TRBD1 (7 bases). Deletions cut 3 bases from V and 5 bases from J, with 17 bases between. The CDR3 sequence is 15 residues long. The germline V gene has CDR1 MNHEY and CDR2 SMNVEV (reference sequence). CDR3 coding DNA: TGTGCCAGCAGTTTGAGGAGGGAAGGGGGCAACGAGCAGTACTTC. Protein sequence: CASSLRREGGNEQYF.

CDR3: CASSRMTGNYGYTF. The CDR3 nucleotides are TGCGCCAGCAGCCGCATGACAGGGAACTATGGCTACACCTTC. The chain employs TRBV4-3 and TRBJ1-2; 7 bases line up with TRBD1. The CDR3 is 14 residues long. Germline-derived CDR1 and CDR2 are LGHNA and YSLEER. Trimming took 4 bases from V and 2 from J; bases not matched to a gene: 4.

V and J are TRBV12-5 and TRBJ2-3, with no clear D. V was pared by 3 bases and J by 8 bases, with 12 bases between. The CDR3 length is 13 residues. From germline, CDR1 is LGHNT and CDR2 FRNRAP. This chain's CDR3 is CASGFLSGTTQYF. The CDR3 DNA follows: TGTGCTAGTGGTTTCCTCTCGGGTACTACGCAGTATTTT.

The chain links TRBV5-1 to TRBJ2-1, with TRBD1 as a possible D gene (6 bases). There are 14 residues in the CDR3. V was shortened by 4 bases and J by 8 bases, with 16 bases between the two germline ends. CDR1 SGHRS and CDR2 YFSETQ come from the germline V gene. This CDR3 reads CASSLTTGPDEQFF. The CDR3 DNA reads TGCGCCAGCAGCCTGACTACAGGGCCGGATGAGCAGTTCTTC.

This clone appeared a single time. V is TRBV9 and J is TRBJ2-1, with D possibly matching TRBD2 (5 bases). The CDR3 is made up of 15 amino acids. Between the trimmed V and J ends, which lost 0 bases and 6 bases, there was a span of 13 bases. Germline CDR1 SGDLS, CDR2 YYNGEE. This CDR3 reads CASSVVASLGNEQFF. The CDR3 nucleotides are TGTGCCAGCAGCGTAGTGGCTAGCCTGGGCAATGAGCAGTTCTTC.

This chain uses TRBV7-9 with TRBJ2-1; 7 nucleotides align to TRBD2. The CDR3 is made up of 14 amino acids. Trimming cost V 1 base and J 8 bases; bases outside gene matches: 5. The germline V gene encodes CDR1 SEHNR and CDR2 FQNEAQ (reference sequence). For the CDR3, the DNA is TGTGCCAGCAGCTTAGGCGGGAGTCAAGATGAGCAGTTCTTC. Translation: CASSLGGSQDEQFF.

This clone was observed a handful of times. V usage is TRBV10-3 and J usage is TRBJ1-5; TRBD1 matches at 7 bases. The CDR3 is 15 residues long. J gave up 5 bases and V 0 bases, and 4 bases lay outside the gene matches. Germline V gives CDR1 ENHRY, CDR2 SYGVKD. The CDR3 coding sequence is TGTGCCATCAGTGAGTCCGGGACAGCTCATCAGCCCCAGCATTTT. As protein: CAISESGTAHQPQHF.

The rearrangement links TRBV6-5 to TRBJ2-3; 7 bases line up with TRBD2. CDR3 length: 15 amino acids. Germline CDR1 MNHEY, CDR2 SVGAGI. V lost 4 bases and J lost 2; bases outside the gene matches: 6. The CDR3 region is CASSFAGTTTDTQYF. DNA of the CDR3: TGTGCCAGCAGTTTCGCCGGGACTACCACAGATACGCAGTATTTT.

The J gene is TRBJ1-2, the V gene TRBV25-1; 11 bases align to TRBD1. The CDR3 consists of 16 residues. With V trimmed by 5 bases and J by 1 base, 6 bases remained unmatched. Germline CDR1 reads MGHDK; CDR2 reads SYGVNS. This chain's CDR3 is CASSRTGGGFNYGYTF. For the CDR3, the DNA is TGTGCCAGCAGTAGGACAGGGGGCGGCTTTAACTATGGCTACACCTTC.

This rearrangement joins TRBV4-3 to TRBJ1-2, with D uncertain. V shed 0 bases and J shed 8 bases, with 13 bases lying between them. This CDR3 spans 14 amino acids. Looked up from germline, CDR1 is LGHNA and CDR2 is YSLEER. The CDR3 DNA is TGCGCCAGCAGCCAAGATCCGGGATCGGGGGGCTACACCTTC. As protein: CASSQDPGSGGYTF.

The chain uses TRBV7-9 and TRBJ2-1; D not resolved. V was clipped by 5 bases and J by 7 bases, with 9 bases between them. The CDR3 spans 12 residues. The V gene's germline CDR1 is SEHNR and CDR2 FQNEAQ (reference sequence). The CDR3 bases are TGTGCCAGCAGCCCATCACTGAATGAGCAGTTCTTC. This codes for CASSPSLNEQFF. The whole variable domain, filled in from reference TRBV7-9 and TRBJ2-1, reads DTGVSQNPRHKITKRGQNVTFRCDPISEHNRLYWYRQTLGQGPEFLTYFQNEAQLEKSRLLSDRFSAERPKGSFSTLEIQRTEQGDSAMYLCASSPSLNEQFFGPGTRLTVL.

The chain recombines TRBV2 with TRBJ2-3, with 7 bases aligning to TRBD1. Germline CDR1 reads SNHLY; CDR2 reads FYNNEI. The CDR3 extends over 15 amino acids. V dropped 6 bases and J dropped 4; count of bases not matched to a gene: 10. CDR3 loop: CASRGGQLAADTQYF. CDR3 sequence (DNA): TGTGCCAGCAGAGGGGGACAGCTTGCGGCAGATACGCAGTATTTT.

The chain has TRBV1 and TRBJ1-5. TRBV1 is a pseudogene. CDR3 size: 16 residues. The CDR3 loop reads CTSSPNRPRGNQPQHF. CDR3 coding DNA: TGCACCAGCAGCCCCAACCGGCCGAGGGGCAATCAGCCCCAGCATTTT.

The gene calls are TRBV27 and TRBJ2-3; the match to TRBD2 covers 12 bases. Germline lookup yields CDR1 MNHEY and CDR2 SMNVEV (reference sequence). The CDR3 runs 17 residues. V shed 6 bases and J 0 bases; nucleotides not matched to a gene: 7. The CDR3 region is CASSPRTSGVSTDTQYF. CDR3 nucleotide sequence: TGTGCCAGCAGCCCTCGGACTAGCGGGGTTAGCACAGATACGCAGTATTTT.